Given below is one T cell receptor (beta chain) in context. The sample belongs to a study of OX40 agonist ivuxolimab in advanced cancers. Sequenced by immunoSEQ multiplex PCR; TCRdb stores in-frame clones only, minus some. The sample consists of approximately 37,000 clones, over 80% of them appearing once. The CDR3 extends over 16 amino acids. The V segment lost 0 bases and the J segment 1 base; nucleotides outside the gene matches: 3. Per germline, CDR1 SEHNR and CDR2 FQNEAQ (reference sequence). This TCR came from an adult with an advanced solid tumor such as melanoma, head and neck, liver or kidney cancer. The starting material was CD4+ or CD8+ T cells sorted from blood, obtained in a trial of the OX40 agonist ivuxolimab. The chain employs TRBV7-9 and TRBJ1-5; 7 bases match TRBD1. This CDR3 reads CASSLAPGGSNQPQHF. The CDR3 nucleotides are TGTGCCAGCAGCTTAGCGCCAGGGGGAAGCAATCAGCCCCAGCATTTT.